Listed here are 19 T cell receptor beta chains from one sample, sequenced in a study of cytomegalovirus exposure and HLA in healthy donors. Primers included in the PCR were 60 Vbeta and 13 Jbeta primers. Profiled with immunoSEQ multiplex PCR; TCRdb holds only in-frame clones, not every one. The profile shows about 99,000 clones, about 79% of them singletons. What was sequenced was PBMCs. The receptors were sampled from a male donor in good health and CMV-seropositive.

The chain recombines TRBV30 with TRBJ1-4; D not resolved. This CDR3 contains 15 residues. CDR1 and CDR2 (germline): GTSNPN, SVGIG (reference sequence). V lost 0 bases and J 3 bases, leaving 11 bases between the germline ends. DNA of the CDR3: TGTGCCTGGAGTGTACTAGGATCGCCTAATGAAAAACTGTTTTTT. As protein: CAWSVLGSPNEKLFF.

CDR3 residues: CASSPGTGVRQPQHF. The CDR3 DNA sequence: TGTGCCAGCTCACCAGGGACAGGGGTAAGACAGCCCCAGCATTTT. This chain joins TRBV18 and TRBJ1-5, with 10 bases that match TRBD1. V shed 2 bases, J shed 7 bases, and the junction held 5 bases outside the gene matches. Germline-derived CDR1 and CDR2 are KGHSH and LQKENI. This CDR3 is 15 amino acids long.

This clone was seen once. V usage is TRBV4-3 and J usage is TRBJ2-4; a weak D match, TRBD2 (5 bases). The CDR3 is 15 residues long. V was pared by 0 bases and J by 5 bases, with 11 bases between. Germline V CDR1 and CDR2: LGHNA, YSLEER. This chain's CDR3 is CASSQDLSSQNIQYF. In nucleotides, the CDR3 is TGCGCCAGCAGCCAAGATCTATCTAGCCAAAACATTCAGTACTTC.

This clone was seen a few times. The junction and the germline gene differ at one end; a read error may be behind it. V and J are TRBV29-1 and TRBJ2-1; 9 positions match TRBD2. The CDR3 sequence is 18 residues long. CDR1 SQVTM and CDR2 ANQGSEA come from the germline V gene. CDR3 sequence reads: CSVEGRIHSGSSYNEQFF. The CDR3 DNA follows: TGCAGCGTGGAAGGACGGATCCATAGCGGGAGCTCCTACAATGAGCAGTTCTTC.

V usage is TRBV14 and J usage is TRBJ1-1; a possible D gene is TRBD1 (5 bases). The CDR3 is 13 amino acids. CDR1 is SGHDN, CDR2 FVKESK, per germline. V lost 4 bases and J 9 bases, leaving 15 bases between the germline ends. As DNA, the CDR3 is TGTGCCAGCAGCCTGGGGGGGAGAGCTCAAGCTTTCTTT. Translated: CASSLGGRAQAFF.

V is TRBV2 and J is TRBJ1-1; 7 nucleotides align to TRBD1. J lost 5 bases, V lost 8 bases, and 11 bases had no gene match. Germline V gene data show CDR1 as SNHLY and CDR2 as FYNNEI. CDR3 length: 14 residues. CDR3 sequence (DNA): TGTGCCAGCGGACGGACAGGACGCGGTACTGAAGCTTTCTTT. Its protein is CASGRTGRGTEAFF.

The rearrangement uses TRBV30 and TRBJ2-3, with TRBD1 as a possible D gene (6 bases). The length of the CDR3 is 13 residues. Germline assignment: CDR1 GTSNPN and CDR2 SVGIG (reference sequence). V lost 0 bases, J lost 6 bases, and 10 bases lay in between. CDR3 nucleotides: TGTGCCTGGAGTGTCGACAGGAGGGATACGCAGTATTTT. Translated, it gives CAWSVDRRDTQYF.

The rearrangement joins TRBV10-1 to TRBJ1-4; 7 bases are a match to TRBD1. Germline trimming cut 3 bases from V and 7 bases from J; bases unmatched to any gene: 5. There are 14 residues in the CDR3. Germline V gives CDR1 WNHNN, CDR2 SYGVQD (reference sequence). CDR3: CASSDTGAGEKLFF. The CDR3 coding sequence is TGCGCCAGCAGTGATACAGGGGCCGGTGAAAAACTGTTTTTT.

The chain joins TRBV27 to TRBJ2-1; 11 bases are shared with TRBD2. The germline CDR1 and CDR2 sequences are MNHEY and SMNVEV (reference sequence). V was pared by 4 bases and J by 4 bases, with 6 bases of the junction left unmatched. The CDR3 runs to 16 residues. The CDR3 region is CASSSPASGGYNEQFF. Written as DNA, the CDR3 is TGTGCCAGCAGTTCCCCCGCTAGCGGGGGGTACAATGAGCAGTTCTTC.

The rearrangement uses TRBV7-6 and TRBJ1-3; D is ambiguous. Germline-derived CDR1 and CDR2 are SGHVS and FNYEAQ. Trimming removed 5 bases from V and 8 bases from J, with 10 bases in between. The CDR3 length is 12 residues. CDR3 sequence (DNA): TGTGCCAGCAGCAAGTTCAGTGACACCATATATTTT. The encoded protein is CASSKFSDTIYF. The full variable domain, its missing parts supplied by reference TRBV7-6 and TRBJ1-3, is GAGVSQSPRYKVTKRGQDVALRCDPISGHVSLYWYRQALGQGPEFLTYFNYEAQQDKSGLPNDRFSAERPEGSISTLTIQRTEQRDSAMYRCASSKFSDTIYFGEGSWLTVV.

This clone was seen only a few times. Germline is not matched at one junction end, which may reflect a read error. J is TRBJ2-7 and V is TRBV2; unclear D gene. The CDR3 contains 12 residues. Germline CDR1 reads SNHLY; CDR2 reads FYNNEI. CDR3 region: CASSEVNYEQYF. The CDR3 DNA follows: TGTGCCAGCAGCGAAGTAAACTACGAGCAGTACTTC. Filled out from reference TRBV2 and TRBJ2-7, the complete variable domain reads EPEVTQTPSHQVTQMGQEVILRCVPISNHLYFYWYRQILGQKVEFLVSFYNNEISEKSEIFDDQFSVERPDGSNFTLKIRSTKLEDSAMYFCASSEVNYEQYFGPGTRLTVT.

The chain combines TRBV30 with TRBJ1-3; D is possibly TRBD1 (5 bases). This CDR3 is 13 amino acids long. Germline V gives CDR1 GTSNPN, CDR2 SVGIG (reference sequence). Trimming cost V 5 bases and J 0 bases, with 8 bases left between them. CDR3 sequence (DNA): TGTGCCTGGTGCCAGGGCTCTGGAAACACCATATATTTT. Encoded protein: CAWCQGSGNTIYF.

The CDR3 sequence: CASSIGTASSYEQYF. The CDR3 bases are TGTGCCAGCAGCATCGGGACAGCTAGCTCCTACGAGCAGTACTTC. The V call is TRBV5-4, the J call TRBJ2-7; 7 positions match TRBD1. The CDR3 is 15 residues long. Trimming cost V 4 bases and J 0 bases; bases outside gene matches: 7. Germline V gene sequence: CDR1 SGHNT, CDR2 YYREEE (reference sequence).

V and J are TRBV30 and TRBJ2-2; a weak D match, TRBD2 (5 bases). Trimming shortened V by 5 bases and J by 4 bases, and 14 bases separated the two germline ends. The germline CDR1 and CDR2 sequences are GTSNPN and SVGIG (reference sequence). This CDR3 has 14 amino acids. CDR3 sequence (DNA): TGTGCCTGGTTCGGGGAAGTCTCCACCGGGGAGCTGTTTTTT. Protein product: CAWFGEVSTGELFF. The whole variable domain, remainder taken from reference TRBV30 and TRBJ2-2, is SQTIHQWPATLVQPVGSPLSLECTVEGTSNPNLYWYRQAAGRGLQLLFYSVGIGQISSEVPQNLSASRPQDRQFILSSKKLLLSDSGFYLCAWFGEVSTGELFFGEGSRLTVL.

The chain employs TRBV27 and TRBJ1-2; 10 bases are shared with TRBD1. The CDR3 consists of 14 residues. Germline assignment: CDR1 MNHEY and CDR2 SMNVEV (reference sequence). J lost 14 bases, V lost 5 bases, and 14 bases had no gene match. CDR3 DNA sequence: TGTGCCAGCAGTCTTTCTTCCGGGACAGGGGCCTTTACCTTC. This sequence encodes CASSLSSGTGAFTF.

Concerning this clone: One end of the junction fails to match germline, which may point to a read error. The rearrangement links TRBV7-9 to TRBJ2-3; D perhaps matches TRBD2 (7 bases). Germline CDR1 SEHNR, CDR2 FQNEAQ (reference sequence). The CDR3 spans 16 residues. As DNA, the CDR3 is TGTTCCAGCAGCTCACCGGGGGGCCTTTTCACAGATACGCAGTATTTT. This codes for CSSSSPGGLFTDTQYF.

The CDR3 loop reads CASSLSRGRVADTQYF. For the CDR3, the DNA is TGTGCCAGCAGTTTATCAAGGGGCAGGGTCGCAGATACGCAGTATTTT. The chain is built from TRBV27 and TRBJ2-3, with a tentative D call TRBD1 (5 bases). The germline V gene encodes CDR1 MNHEY and CDR2 SMNVEV (reference sequence). Trimming pared 0 bases from V and 4 bases from J, leaving 14 bases between. The CDR3 totals 16 residues.

The gene calls are TRBV6-5 and TRBJ1-2, with D possibly being TRBD1 (5 bases). The ends were cut back, 2 bases at V and 5 bases at J, with 12 bases in the middle. Per the germline V gene, CDR1 is MNHEY and CDR2 is SVGAGI. This CDR3 is built from 14 residues. The CDR3 DNA is TGTGCCAGCAGTTACGGGCAGGGCCCTTATGGCTACACCTTC. It specifies CASSYGQGPYGYTF.

J is TRBJ1-5 and V is TRBV5-4, with D hard to call. Trimming took 0 bases from V and 3 from J, leaving 10 bases between them. The CDR3 runs 15 residues. Germline-derived CDR1 and CDR2 are SGHNT and YYREEE (reference sequence). The CDR3 bases are TGTGCCAGCAGCTTGGATCCCGGGAACAATCAGCCCCAGCATTTT. Residues: CASSLDPGNNQPQHF.